The 23 T cell receptor beta chains below were found in one sample sequenced in a study of spatial heterogeneity in lung cancer (dated by TCRdb to about 2019). Overall study results and their limits: The number of expanded intratumoral alpha and beta TCRs correlated with the tumor nonsynonymous mutation count.

The library was obtained by 5' RACE. Sequenced using a NextSeq 500. The public reads were reanalyzed by TCRdb: fastp trimming at Q25, MiXCR alignment, in-frame beta chains only. Identical CDR3 proteins give one entry, which carries the most common genes and DNA. The sample includes over a thousand distinct CDR3 sequences, with approximately 4.9% observed a single time. The ten largest clones represent 11% of the sample. No antigen has been assigned to these receptors. Read against the paper, the sample's time point label means: sample taken at primary tumor resection. Material: lung tumor tissue, obtained at surgery. These receptors were collected from a male donor with early-stage non-small cell lung cancer.

For this clonotype: A clone one base away is much larger, so this may be a read error. This chain links TRBV28 with TRBJ2-7; D is ambiguous. The CDR3 covers 13 residues. Germline V gene sequence: CDR1 MDHEN, CDR2 SYDVKM. The CDR3 DNA reads as TGTGTCAGCGAAGGCGAATTGATCTACGAGCAGTACTTC. Translation gives CVSEGELIYEQYF.

This clonotype is classed as large. The chain employs TRBV7-9 and TRBJ2-4; perhaps TRBD1 as D (5 bases). The CDR3 is 15 amino acids. Germline assignment: CDR1 SEHNR and CDR2 FQNEAQ (reference sequence). Trimming pared 4 bases from V and 3 bases from J, leaving 13 bases between. DNA of the CDR3: TGTGCCAGCAGCTCCGCGGACACTCTCAAAAACATTCAGTACTTC. It encodes CASSSADTLKNIQYF. The full variable domain, with the rest looked up from reference TRBV7-9 and TRBJ2-4, is DTGVSQNPRHKITKRGQNVTFRCDPISEHNRLYWYRQTLGQGPEFLTYFQNEAQLEKSRLLSDRFSAERPKGSFSTLEIQRTEQGDSAMYLCASSSADTLKNIQYFGAGTRLSVL.

Judged by abundance, this clonotype is large. CDR3 amino acids: CASSLAIGTEAFF. The CDR3 DNA sequence: TGTGCCAGCAGCTTAGCGATAGGGACAGAAGCTTTCTTT. The chain carries TRBV7-2 and TRBJ1-1; D possibly corresponds to TRBD1 (6 bases). This CDR3 has 13 residues. Trimming pared 0 bases from V and 8 bases from J, leaving 10 bases between. Per germline, CDR1 SGHTA and CDR2 FQGNSA.

This clonotype qualifies as medium-sized. This chain uses TRBV7-8 with TRBJ1-2; D is unresolved. The germline CDR1 and CDR2 sequences are SGHVS and FQNEAQ. There are 14 residues in the CDR3. Between the trimmed V and J ends, which lost 2 bases and 5 bases, there was a span of 12 bases. The CDR3 coding sequence is TGTGCCAGCAGCTTACAGAATCCGGGGTATGGCTACACCTTC. This encodes CASSLQNPGYGYTF.

By its share, this clonotype is medium-sized. The chain joins TRBV20-1 to TRBJ2-5; the match to TRBD2 covers 12 bases. V lost 7 bases to trimming and J lost 1 base; unmatched junction nucleotides: 7. This CDR3 spans 15 amino acids. The germline V gene encodes CDR1 DFQATT and CDR2 SNEGSKA (reference sequence). CDR3: CSGYQTSGSQETQYF. The CDR3 bases are TGCAGTGGGTACCAGACTAGCGGGAGCCAAGAGACCCAGTACTTC.

By proportion, this clonotype is medium-sized. This rearrangement joins TRBV7-6 to TRBJ2-1; TRBD2 aligns across 9 bases. The CDR3 extends over 15 amino acids. The junction had 5 bases not matched to a gene; V was cut back by 5 bases and J by 3 bases. Germline lookup yields CDR1 SGHVS and CDR2 FNYEAQ. The CDR3 DNA reads TGTGCCAGCAGCGTTGCTAGCGGGGTCTACAATGAGCAGTTCTTC. Amino acids: CASSVASGVYNEQFF.

This clonotype is medium-sized in the sample. The chain combines TRBV12-3 or TRBV12-4 with TRBJ2-7, with 8 bases aligning to TRBD2. The trim removed 6 bases at V and 5 bases at J, leaving 12 bases unmatched. The CDR3 consists of 15 residues. CDR3 amino acids: CASSQPGTSAHEQYF. The CDR3 nucleotides read TGTGCCAGCAGCCAGCCCGGGACTAGTGCCCACGAGCAGTACTTC.

The chain employs TRBV28 and TRBJ2-7; tentative D call: TRBD1 (7 bases). Trimming took 3 bases from V and 3 from J, leaving 15 bases between them. The CDR3 runs to 15 residues. The germline V gene encodes CDR1 MDHEN and CDR2 SYDVKM. The CDR3 loop is CASSFRQGGDYEQYF. The DNA for the CDR3 is TGTGCCAGCAGTTTTCGACAGGGCGGGGACTACGAGCAGTACTTC.

This clonotype has more than one count but fewer than ten. J is TRBJ2-5 and V is TRBV2; D gene ambiguous. Germline CDR1 is SNHLY and CDR2 is FYNNEI. The CDR3 is made up of 10 amino acids. Trimming shortened V by 5 bases and J by 5 bases, and 3 bases separated the two germline ends. The DNA of the CDR3 is TGTGCCAGCAGTATCGAGACCCAGTACTTC. It is translated as CASSIETQYF.

V usage is TRBV2 and J usage is TRBJ2-7, with D uncertain. With 10 bases removed from V and 5 bases from J, the gap between germline ends came to 12 bases. This CDR3 is 11 amino acids long. Per the germline V gene, CDR1 is SNHLY and CDR2 is FYNNEI. CDR3 nucleotide sequence: TGTGCCACCACCCAGTGGGACGAGCAGTACTTC. Protein: CATTQWDEQYF.

By share, this clonotype counts as medium-sized. V usage is TRBV7-9 and J usage is TRBJ2-5; 12 bases agree with TRBD1. This CDR3 region has 17 residues. V lost 6 bases to trimming and J lost 4 bases; unmatched junction nucleotides: 12. Germline values: CDR1 SEHNR, CDR2 FQNEAQ (reference sequence). In nucleotides, the CDR3 is TGTGCCAGCAGTTTCCTTTCCCGGGGACAGGGGGCAGAGACCCAGTACTTC. It translates to CASSFLSRGQGAETQYF.

By share, this clonotype counts as large (0.1 to 1%). The rearrangement uses TRBV6-4 and TRBJ2-2; 8 bases line up with TRBD1. Per germline, CDR1 MRHNA and CDR2 SNTAGT. This CDR3 spans 14 amino acids. J was trimmed by 4 bases and V by 6 bases; bases with no gene match: 4. The CDR3 sequence: CASRGDRLTGELFF. Written as DNA, the CDR3 is TGTGCCAGCAGAGGGGACAGGCTCACCGGGGAGCTGTTTTTT.

In this sample, this clonotype is medium-sized. The V call is TRBV28, the J call TRBJ2-5; maybe TRBD1 (5 bases). CDR3 size: 16 residues. Germline CDR1 is MDHEN and CDR2 is SYDVKM. Trimming took off 1 base at V and 0 bases at J, with 12 bases between the two ends. The CDR3 region is CASSLSTVGYQETQYF. In nucleotides, the CDR3 is TGTGCCAGCAGTTTATCGACAGTGGGGTACCAAGAGACCCAGTACTTC.

By sample share, this clonotype is medium-sized. The chain employs TRBV29-1 and TRBJ2-7, with no clear D. This CDR3 spans 12 amino acids. CDR1 is SQVTM and CDR2 is ANQGSEA in the germline V gene. The V gene lost 7 bases and the J gene lost 5 bases, with 15 bases spanning the gap. CDR3 region: CSGTTVDDEQYF. CDR3 DNA sequence: TGCAGCGGGACCACTGTGGACGACGAGCAGTACTTC.

The genes are TRBV5-1 and TRBJ1-5; unclear D gene. The germline gives CDR1 SGHRS, CDR2 YFSETQ. V was pared by 2 bases and J by 5 bases, with 8 bases between. The CDR3 runs 13 residues. The CDR3 sequence: CASSFEGDQPQHF. The CDR3 DNA reads as TGCGCCAGCAGCTTTGAGGGAGATCAGCCCCAGCATTTT.

By frequency in the sample, this clonotype is medium-sized. This chain connects TRBV5-1 to TRBJ2-5; the D is unclear. Germline CDR1 is SGHRS and CDR2 is YFSETQ. The CDR3 has 13 residues. V gave up 4 bases and J gave up 4 bases, with 11 bases separating them. The CDR3: CASSPGFGETQYF. CDR3 coding DNA: TGCGCCAGCAGCCCCGGCTTTGGAGAGACCCAGTACTTC.

Within the sample, this clonotype is medium-sized. The chain combines TRBV30 with TRBJ2-2; D not certain. Trimming stripped 3 bases from V and 9 bases from J, with 8 bases between. Germline-derived CDR1 and CDR2 are GTSNPN and SVGIG (reference sequence). There are 11 residues in the CDR3. Written as DNA, the CDR3 is TGTGCCTGGAGAGCTCCCCGGGAGCTGTTTTTT. Translated, it gives CAWRAPRELFF.

By sample fraction, this clonotype is medium-sized. V is TRBV28 and J is TRBJ1-4, with D unresolved. The germline V gene encodes CDR1 MDHEN and CDR2 SYDVKM. The CDR3 has 16 amino acids. Between the trimmed V and J ends, which lost 1 base and 0 bases, there was a span of 9 bases. The DNA of the CDR3 is TGTGCCAGCAGTTTATTCGGAACTGCAACTAATGAAAAACTGTTTTTT. Amino acid sequence: CASSLFGTATNEKLFF.

Judged by abundance, this clonotype is large. V and J are TRBV7-6 and TRBJ2-7; 8 nucleotides line up with TRBD1. Germline V gives CDR1 SGHVS, CDR2 FNYEAQ. V shed 5 bases and J 2 bases; nucleotides not matched to a gene: 8. This CDR3 spans 15 amino acids. The CDR3 spells CASSNPQGGTYEQYF. For the CDR3, the DNA is TGTGCCAGCAGCAACCCACAGGGGGGCACCTACGAGCAGTACTTC. The full variable domain, in which reference TRBV7-6 and TRBJ2-7 provide the parts outside the CDR3, is GAGVSQSPRYKVTKRGQDVALRCDPISGHVSLYWYRQALGQGPEFLTYFNYEAQQDKSGLPNDRFSAERPEGSISTLTIQRTEQRDSAMYRCASSNPQGGTYEQYFGPGTRLTVT.

By share of the sample, this clonotype is medium-sized. This chain links TRBV14 with TRBJ2-2; the D is unclear. This CDR3 is built from 14 residues. In germline, CDR1 is SGHDN, CDR2 FVKESK. The V end was cut by 8 bases, the J end by 1 base, with 11 bases between. The CDR3: CASGPGVNTGELFF. The CDR3 region has the DNA TGTGCCAGCGGGCCCGGAGTGAACACCGGGGAGCTGTTTTTT.

By sample fraction, this clonotype is medium-sized (0.01 to 0.1%). The gene calls are TRBV19 and TRBJ2-4; unclear D gene. Germline CDR1 is LNHDA and CDR2 is SQIVND (reference sequence). The length of the CDR3 is 12 residues. V lost 4 bases and J lost 9, with 10 bases in between. The CDR3 sequence: CASSSSGPIQYF. The CDR3, as DNA: TGTGCCAGTAGTAGCTCCGGTCCCATTCAGTACTTC.

This clonotype is medium-sized by share. The V call is TRBV7-2, the J call TRBJ2-7, with a tentative D call TRBD2 (6 bases). There are 16 residues in the CDR3. The germline V gene encodes CDR1 SGHTA and CDR2 FQGNSA. V shed 4 bases and J shed 2 bases, with 18 bases lying between them. The CDR3 sequence is CASSSVGGGATYEQYF. CDR3 bases: TGTGCCAGCAGCTCAGTAGGTGGCGGGGCCACCTACGAGCAGTACTTC.

By share, this clonotype ranks as medium-sized. The chain carries TRBV29-1 and TRBJ2-7, with D perhaps assigned TRBD1 or TRBD2 (5 bases each). Deletions cut 7 bases from V and 2 bases from J, with 18 bases between. This CDR3 contains 14 residues. CDR1 is SQVTM, CDR2 ANQGSEA, per germline. The CDR3 region is CSALVVGGAYEQYF. The CDR3 bases are TGCAGCGCTCTGGTTGTTGGGGGAGCCTACGAGCAGTACTTC.